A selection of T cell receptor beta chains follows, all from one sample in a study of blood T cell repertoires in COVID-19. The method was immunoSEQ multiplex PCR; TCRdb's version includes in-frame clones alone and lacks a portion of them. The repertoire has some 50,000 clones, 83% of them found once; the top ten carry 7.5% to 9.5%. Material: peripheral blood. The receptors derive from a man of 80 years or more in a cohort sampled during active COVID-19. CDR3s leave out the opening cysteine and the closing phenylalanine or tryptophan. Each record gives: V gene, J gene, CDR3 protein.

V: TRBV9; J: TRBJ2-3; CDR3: ASSAGARSTDTQY
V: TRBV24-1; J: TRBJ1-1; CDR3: ATSASPRTGRNTEAF
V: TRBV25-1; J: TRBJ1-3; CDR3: ASRDSIFSGNTIY
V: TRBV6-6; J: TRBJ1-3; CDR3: ASKVPGVSGNTIY
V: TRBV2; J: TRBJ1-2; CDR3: ASSRGNYGYT
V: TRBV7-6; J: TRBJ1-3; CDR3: ASSVQSSGNTIY
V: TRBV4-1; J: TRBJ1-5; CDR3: ASSQVPGRGVQPQH
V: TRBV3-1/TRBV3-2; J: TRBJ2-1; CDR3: ASRTGLIADYNEQF
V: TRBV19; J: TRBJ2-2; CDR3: ASTKPNGELF
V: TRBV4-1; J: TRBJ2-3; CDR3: ASSQVRGLTDTQY
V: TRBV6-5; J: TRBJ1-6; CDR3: ASGEQGAMVSPLH
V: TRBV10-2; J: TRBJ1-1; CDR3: ASSRTENTEAF
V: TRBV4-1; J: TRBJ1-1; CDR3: ASSQPDSTMNTEAF
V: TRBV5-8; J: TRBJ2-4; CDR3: ASSLVGGSPPLAKNIQY
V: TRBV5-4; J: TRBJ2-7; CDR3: ASSLHSKTYEQY
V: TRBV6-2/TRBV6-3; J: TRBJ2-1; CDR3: ASSSLPTSGRGSYNEQF
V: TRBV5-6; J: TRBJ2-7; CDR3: ASSLVEQY
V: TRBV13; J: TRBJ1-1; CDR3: ASSTNLGTGALNTEAF
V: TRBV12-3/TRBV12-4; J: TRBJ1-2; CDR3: ASNPGQGKCT
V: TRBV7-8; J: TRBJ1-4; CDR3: ASSGSRGTNEKLF
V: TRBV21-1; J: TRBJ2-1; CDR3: ASIPRDRGNEQF
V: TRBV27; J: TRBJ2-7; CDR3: ASSLSRGSSYEQY